Listed here are 5 T cell receptor beta chains from one sample, sequenced in a study of cytomegalovirus exposure and HLA in healthy donors. The PCR contained 60 Vbeta and 13 Jbeta primers. Data came from immunoSEQ multiplex PCR; TCRdb stores just in-frame clones and leaves some out. The table includes more than 150,000 clones, approximately 85% detected once. The sample was PBMCs. Receptor source: a man aged 18-30 years in good health and CMV-seropositive.

The V gene is TRBV6-5, the J gene TRBJ2-5; 7 nucleotides align to TRBD1. Germline V lookup: CDR1 MNHEY, CDR2 SVGAGI. The CDR3 sequence is 13 residues long. V gave up 6 bases and J gave up 5 bases; unmatched junction bases: 6. DNA of the CDR3: TGTGCCAGCAGACCGACAGGGAGCGAGACCCAGTACTTC. Its protein product is CASRPTGSETQYF.

The rearrangement joins TRBV15 to TRBJ1-4; D perhaps matches TRBD1 (6 bases). Trimming removed 8 bases from V and 8 bases from J, with 18 bases in between. CDR3 length equals 14 residues. CDR1 is LNHNV and CDR2 is YYDKDF in the germline V gene (reference sequence). This CDR3 reads CATHARGAGEKLFF. In DNA form, the CDR3 reads TGTGCCACCCACGCCCGGGGGGCAGGGGAAAAACTGTTTTTT.

The chain joins TRBV4-2 to TRBJ2-3, with a weak D call TRBD2 (6 bases). Between the trimmed V and J ends, which lost 6 bases and 6 bases, there was a span of 13 bases. Per germline, CDR1 LGHNA and CDR2 YNFKEQ. The CDR3 totals 13 residues. The CDR3 reads CASRRDSWDTQYF. The CDR3 DNA sequence: TGTGCCAGCAGGCGGGACTCTTGGGATACGCAGTATTTT.

DNA for the CDR3: TGTGCCAGCAGCGCGCGGGGTGGCGGTGAGACCCAGTACTTC. Its translation is CASSARGGGETQYF. This chain joins TRBV7-2 and TRBJ2-5; TRBD2 might be the D (6 bases). The germline V gene encodes CDR1 SGHTA and CDR2 FQGNSA. V lost 5 bases and J lost 5, with 15 bases in between. The CDR3 is 14 amino acids.

V is TRBV19 and J is TRBJ2-1; 8 positions agree with TRBD2. The CDR3 contains 16 residues. Germline CDR1 reads LNHDA; CDR2 reads SQIVND (reference sequence). Unmatched junction bases numbered 19, after V lost 10 bases and J lost 8 bases. The CDR3 spells CATTSTLAGPQDEQFF. Written as DNA, the CDR3 is TGTGCCACCACAAGCACTTTAGCGGGGCCCCAGGATGAGCAGTTCTTC. The complete variable domain, with remaining parts taken from reference TRBV19 and TRBJ2-1, reads DGGITQSPKYLFRKEGQNVTLSCEQNLNHDAMYWYRQDPGQGLRLIYYSQIVNDFQKGDIAEGYSVSREKKESFPLTVTSAQKNPTAFYLCATTSTLAGPQDEQFFGPGTRLTVL.